This TCR beta chain was profiled in a study of metastatic and nonmetastatic thyroid tumors. Turning to the study itself: For malignant and benign thyroid patients, tumor or nodule tissue and blood were the sources whose repertoires were compared.

The CDR3 runs to 10 residues. Trimming removed 3 bases at V and 7 bases at J, with 4 bases between. Looked up from germline, CDR1 is MNHEY and CDR2 is SVGEGT. Study-wide results and limits: Significantly greater TCR beta diversity was reportedly found in malignant thyroid tumors than in benign nodules (in blood and tumor).

Thyroid surgery took place with no prior treatment in any patient. Study processing details: A papillary thyroid cancer distant-metastasis classifier was built from CDR3 differences across clinicopathological groups. TCRdb recomputed clones from the PCR reads via MiXCR. TCRdb, rather than the study authors, made the V and J calls. The data show approximately 28,000 clones, roughly 19% seen once. Only a few counts were recorded for this clone. The antigen remains unidentified. Material for sequencing was blood. The V gene is TRBV6-2 or TRBV6-3, the J gene TRBJ2-7; D is undetermined. This TCR was sampled from a female donor with papillary thyroid cancer or a benign thyroid nodule (not recorded which). Some clones in this sample may be carry-over from other donors' samples. The CDR3 DNA reads as TGTGCCAGCAGTTATACGGAGCAGTACTTC. Translated, it gives CASSYTEQYF.